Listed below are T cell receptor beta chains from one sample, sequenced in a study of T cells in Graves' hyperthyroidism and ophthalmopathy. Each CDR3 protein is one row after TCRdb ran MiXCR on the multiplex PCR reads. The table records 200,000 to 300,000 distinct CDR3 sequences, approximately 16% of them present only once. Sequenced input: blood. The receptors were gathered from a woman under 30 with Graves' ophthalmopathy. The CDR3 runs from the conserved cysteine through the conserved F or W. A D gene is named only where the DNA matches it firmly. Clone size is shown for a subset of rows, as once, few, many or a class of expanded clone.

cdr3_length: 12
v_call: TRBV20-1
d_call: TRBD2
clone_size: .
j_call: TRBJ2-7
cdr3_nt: TGCAGTGCTAGTCTAGCGGGGGTCGAGCAGTACTTC
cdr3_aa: CSASLAGVEQYF

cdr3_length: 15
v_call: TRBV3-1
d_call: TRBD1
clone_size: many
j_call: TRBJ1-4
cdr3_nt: TGTGCCAGCAGCCGAATGACAGGGGGGAATGAAAAACTGTTTTTT
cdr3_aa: CASSRMTGGNEKLFF

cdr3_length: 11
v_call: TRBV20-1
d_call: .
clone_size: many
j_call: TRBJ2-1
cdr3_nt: TGCAGTGCTAGAGTCCCCCATGAGCAGTTCTTC
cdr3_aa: CSARVPHEQFF

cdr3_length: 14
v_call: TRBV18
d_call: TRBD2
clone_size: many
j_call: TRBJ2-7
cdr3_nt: TGTGCCAGCTCACAACTAGCGGGCTCCTACGAGCAGTACTTC
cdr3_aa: CASSQLAGSYEQYF

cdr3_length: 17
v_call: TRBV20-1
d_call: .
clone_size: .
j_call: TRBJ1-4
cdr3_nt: TGCAGTGCTAGAGTTGGTAAAGGGAGGGAAACTAATGAAAAACTGTTTTTT
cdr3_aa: CSARVGKGRETNEKLFF

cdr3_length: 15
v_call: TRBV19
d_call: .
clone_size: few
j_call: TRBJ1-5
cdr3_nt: TGTGCCAGTAGTACCCGGGACGGTAGCAATCAGCCCCAGCATTTT
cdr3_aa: CASSTRDGSNQPQHF

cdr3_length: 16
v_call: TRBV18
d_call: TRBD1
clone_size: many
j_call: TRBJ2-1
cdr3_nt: TGTGCCAGCTCACCTCCTCGGCAGGGGGCCTACAATGAGCAGTTCTTC
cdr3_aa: CASSPPRQGAYNEQFF

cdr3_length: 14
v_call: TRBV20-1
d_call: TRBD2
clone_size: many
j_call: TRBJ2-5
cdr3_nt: TGCAGTGCTAGAGCGAGCGGGGGAAAAGAGACCCAGTACTTC
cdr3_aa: CSARASGGKETQYF

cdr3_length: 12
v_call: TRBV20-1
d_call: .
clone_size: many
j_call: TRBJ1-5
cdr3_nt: TGCAGTGCTAGACAGGGAGAACAGCCCCAGCATTTT
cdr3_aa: CSARQGEQPQHF

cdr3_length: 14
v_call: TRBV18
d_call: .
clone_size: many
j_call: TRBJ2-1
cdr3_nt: TGTGCCAGCTCACCACAGGGCACGGTCAATGAGCAGTTCTTC
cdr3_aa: CASSPQGTVNEQFF

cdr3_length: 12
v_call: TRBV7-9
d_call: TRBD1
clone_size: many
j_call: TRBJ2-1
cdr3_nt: TGTGCCAGCAGCAACACAGGGGATGAGCAGTTCTTC
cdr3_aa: CASSNTGDEQFF

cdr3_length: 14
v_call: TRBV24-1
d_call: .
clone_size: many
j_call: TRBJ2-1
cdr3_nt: TGTGCCACCAGTGATCAAAGCTCCTACAATGAGCAGTTCTTC
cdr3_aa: CATSDQSSYNEQFF

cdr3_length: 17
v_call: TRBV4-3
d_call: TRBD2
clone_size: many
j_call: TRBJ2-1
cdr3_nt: TGCGCCAGCAGCCCTAGCGGGAGGGCAACCCCCTACAATGAGCAGTTCTTC
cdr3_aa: CASSPSGRATPYNEQFF

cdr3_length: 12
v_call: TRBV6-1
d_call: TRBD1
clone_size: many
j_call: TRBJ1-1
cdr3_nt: TGTGCCAGCAGAGGACAGGGCACTGAAGCTTTCTTT
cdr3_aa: CASRGQGTEAFF

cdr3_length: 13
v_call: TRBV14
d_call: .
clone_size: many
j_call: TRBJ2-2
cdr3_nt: TGTGCCAGCTCCCCATTTTTTGGCGGGGAGCTGTTTTTT
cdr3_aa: CASSPFFGGELFF

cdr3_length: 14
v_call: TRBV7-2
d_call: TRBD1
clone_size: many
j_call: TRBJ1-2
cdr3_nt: TGTGCCAGCAGCACAATGGGACAGGGTTATGGCTACACCTTC
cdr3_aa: CASSTMGQGYGYTF

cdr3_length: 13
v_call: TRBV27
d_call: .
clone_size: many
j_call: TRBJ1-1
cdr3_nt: TGTGCCAGCCGCTTTACAGTGAACGCTGAAGCTTTCTTT
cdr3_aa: CASRFTVNAEAFF

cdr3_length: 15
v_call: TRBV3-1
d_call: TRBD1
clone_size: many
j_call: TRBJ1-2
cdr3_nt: TGTGCCAGCAGCCAGCGGGACAGCTTTTTCGGTGGCTACACCTTC
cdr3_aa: CASSQRDSFFGGYTF

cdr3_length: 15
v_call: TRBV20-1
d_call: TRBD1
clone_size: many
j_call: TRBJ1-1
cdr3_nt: TGCAGTGCTCCGCAACAGGGGCGGGGGAACACTGAAGCTTTCTTT
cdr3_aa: CSAPQQGRGNTEAFF

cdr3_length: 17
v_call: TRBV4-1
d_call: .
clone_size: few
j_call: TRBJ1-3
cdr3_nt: TGCGCCAGCAGCCAAGGCCCCCCGGGGGCGGCAGGAAACACCATATATTTT
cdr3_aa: CASSQGPPGAAGNTIYF

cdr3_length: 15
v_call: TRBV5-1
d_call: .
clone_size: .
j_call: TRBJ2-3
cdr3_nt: TGCGCCAGCAGCACAGTAGGGGCAGGCACAGATACGCAGTATTTT
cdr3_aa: CASSTVGAGTDTQYF

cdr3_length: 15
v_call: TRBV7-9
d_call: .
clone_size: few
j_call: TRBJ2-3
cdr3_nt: TGTGCCAGCAGCTTCAAGCGACCCTATACAGATACGCAGTATTTT
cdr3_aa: CASSFKRPYTDTQYF

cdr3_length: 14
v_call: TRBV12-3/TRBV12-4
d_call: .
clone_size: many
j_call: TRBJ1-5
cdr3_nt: TGTGCCAGCAGTTTGCACAGGGCCGATCAGCCCCAGCATTTT
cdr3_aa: CASSLHRADQPQHF